These 26 T cell receptor beta chains came from one sample sequenced in a study of cytomegalovirus exposure and HLA in healthy donors. Use of 60 Vbeta and 13 Jbeta primers characterized the PCR. The table came from immunoSEQ multiplex PCR; TCRdb's copy has only in-frame clones and leaves some out. Among roughly 220,000 clones, roughly 70% were seen once, and the ten largest hold under 2%. The sample taken for sequencing was PBMCs. Receptors were obtained from a woman aged 25 to 39 in good health and CMV-seronegative.

This chain connects TRBV5-4 to TRBJ1-1; possible D gene TRBD1, 6 bases. Trimming removed 4 bases from V and 1 base from J, with 14 bases in between. Germline V gives CDR1 SGHNT, CDR2 YYREEE (reference sequence). This CDR3 comprises 15 residues. This CDR3 is CASSPAGQSNTEAFF. CDR3 sequence (DNA): TGTGCCAGCAGCCCGGCAGGACAGTCGAACACTGAAGCTTTCTTT. Based on the CDR3 plus reference TRBV5-4 and TRBJ1-1, the full variable domain is ETGVTQSPTHLIKTRGQQVTLRCSSQSGHNTVSWYQQALGQGPQFIFQYYREEENGRGNFPPRFSGLQFPNYSSELNVNALELDDSALYLCASSPAGQSNTEAFFGQGTRLTVV.

In this sample, this clone turned up a few times. V and J are TRBV11-3 and TRBJ2-5, with 11 bases fitting TRBD2. CDR1 and CDR2 (germline): SGHNT, YENEEA. J was trimmed by 0 bases and V by 5 bases; bases with no gene match: 5. The CDR3 has 16 residues. CDR3 sequence: CASSQRTSGYQETQYF. CDR3 bases: TGTGCCAGCAGCCAGCGGACTAGCGGGTACCAAGAGACCCAGTACTTC.

V and J are TRBV7-8 and TRBJ2-7; TRBD1 aligns across 11 bases. Germline loops: CDR1 SGHVS, CDR2 FQNEAQ. The V segment lost 3 bases and the J segment 2 bases; nucleotides outside the gene matches: 6. This CDR3 has 16 amino acids. DNA for the CDR3: TGTGCCAGCAGCTTTTCGCCGGGACAGGGGGCCTACGAGCAGTACTTC. Translated: CASSFSPGQGAYEQYF. Combining the CDR3 with reference TRBV7-8 and TRBJ2-7 gives the whole variable domain GAGVSQSPRYKVAKRGQDVALRCDPISGHVSLFWYQQALGQGPEFLTYFQNEAQLDKSGLPSDRFFAERPEGSVSTLKIQRTQQEDSAVYLCASSFSPGQGAYEQYFGPGTRLTVT.

This clone came up a few times. This sequence joins TRBV2 and TRBJ1-5, with a weak D call TRBD1 (6 bases). The germline gives CDR1 SNHLY, CDR2 FYNNEI. Deletions cut 6 bases from V and 4 bases from J, with 16 bases between. The CDR3 contains 15 residues. The CDR3 sequence is CASSLKGQFNQPQHF. Here the CDR3 DNA reads TGTGCCAGCAGCTTGAAAGGACAGTTTAATCAGCCCCAGCATTTT.

The chain carries TRBV21-1 and TRBJ2-7; the table's D call, TRBD2, was not checked against the DNA. TRBV21-1 is given as a pseudogene. The CDR3 contains 16 residues. The CDR3 bases are TGTGCCAGCACCTATGTCAACCTTATAACTTCCTACGAGCAGTACTTC. This codes for CASTYVNLITSYEQYF.

V is TRBV5-5 and J is TRBJ2-1; TRBD1 agrees at 7 bases. Trimming removed 4 bases from V and 1 base from J; junction bases left unmatched: 14. The CDR3 has 18 residues. Germline lookup yields CDR1 SGHKS and CDR2 YYEKEE (reference sequence). In nucleotides, the CDR3 is TGTGCCAGCAGCCCCTATCCGGTAGGGACAGCTTCCTACAATGAGCAGTTCTTC. This sequence encodes CASSPYPVGTASYNEQFF.

This sequence joins TRBV9 and TRBJ2-3; tentative D call: TRBD2 (7 bases). CDR1 and CDR2 from the germline V gene are SGDLS and YYNGEE. This CDR3 has 17 residues. Trimming took 3 bases from V and 4 from J, leaving 21 bases between them. The CDR3 coding sequence is TGTGCCAGCAGCGGGGATGGGGGGGCGTACGGCTCAGATACGCAGTATTTT. Protein sequence: CASSGDGGAYGSDTQYF.

The genes are TRBV6-5 and TRBJ2-2; TRBD2 might be the D (6 bases). This CDR3 contains 15 residues. V lost 6 bases and J lost 4, with 15 bases in between. Per the germline V gene, CDR1 is MNHEY and CDR2 is SVGAGI. CDR3 nucleotides: TGTGCCAGCAGCTCCGTAGCGGCGCTCACCGGGGAGCTGTTTTTT. Protein: CASSSVAALTGELFF.

The chain combines TRBV29-1 with TRBJ1-1; the D is unclear. Germline V gene data show CDR1 as SQVTM and CDR2 as ANQGSEA. Trimming removed 4 bases at V and 3 bases at J, with 6 bases between. The CDR3 consists of 11 residues. The CDR3 sequence is CSVGEYTEAFF. The CDR3 DNA reads as TGCAGCGTTGGTGAGTACACTGAAGCTTTCTTT.

The chain recombines TRBV2 with TRBJ1-5; 7 bases line up with TRBD1. The CDR3 has 15 residues. Germline assignment: CDR1 SNHLY and CDR2 FYNNEI. V lost 3 bases, J lost 4 bases, and 6 bases stayed unmatched. The CDR3 DNA sequence: TGTGCCAGCAGTGACCCTGACAGGGCTAATCAGCCCCAGCATTTT. It encodes CASSDPDRANQPQHF.

This clone was observed once. The chain recombines TRBV30 with TRBJ2-7, with 9 bases aligning to TRBD1. Trimming removed 1 base from V and 6 bases from J; junction bases left unmatched: 10. This CDR3 is 15 amino acids long. CDR1 and CDR2 from the germline V gene are GTSNPN and SVGIG (reference sequence). Written as DNA, the CDR3 is TGTGCCTGGAGTGAATGGGACAGGGATACTAGCGAGCAGTACTTC. This translates into CAWSEWDRDTSEQYF.

This sequence joins TRBV6-4 and TRBJ1-2; TRBD1 is a possible D gene (5 bases). This CDR3 is built from 17 residues. The germline V gene encodes CDR1 MRHNA and CDR2 SNTAGT. Deletions cut 0 bases from V and 7 bases from J, with 21 bases between. For the CDR3, the DNA is TGTGCCAGCAGTGACTCCGGCTACGGCAGGGAAATGGGTGGCTACACCTTC. Translating it yields CASSDSGYGREMGGYTF.

As concerns this clone: A junction end diverges from the germline sequence, so it may reflect a read error. J is TRBJ1-3 and V is TRBV7-9; TRBD1 aligns across 7 bases. Germline loops: CDR1 SEHNR, CDR2 FQNEAQ (reference sequence). CDR3 length equals 16 residues. CDR3 protein: CSSSLAGQIPGNTIYF. As DNA, the CDR3 is TGTTCCAGCAGCTTAGCGGGACAGATCCCTGGAAACACCATATATTTT.

Written as DNA, the CDR3 is TGTGCCAGCAGCTTAAATAATAGAGGGTTGAGAGCACCCCTCCACTTT. It is translated as CASSLNNRGLRAPLHF. The chain combines TRBV7-3 with TRBJ1-6; D is uncertain. V lost 1 base and J 11 bases, leaving 18 bases between the germline ends. The CDR3 has 16 amino acids. In germline, CDR1 is SGHTA, CDR2 FQGTGA.

For the CDR3, the DNA is TGTGCCAGCAGCGTAACCCCTTCTATCACAGATACGCAGTATTTT. Its protein product is CASSVTPSITDTQYF. The chain couples TRBV9 to TRBJ2-3; D gene unclear. Germline V gene lookup returns CDR1 SGDLS and CDR2 YYNGEE. V was pared by 1 base and J by 2 bases, with 11 bases between. The CDR3 spans 15 residues.

The CDR3 is CASKATRDSYEQYF. The CDR3 region has the DNA TGTGCCAGTAAGGCGACTAGGGATTCCTACGAGCAGTACTTC. V is TRBV19 and J is TRBJ2-5; tentative D call: TRBD2 (6 bases). The closer fit of TRBJ2-7 to the DNA end suggests the J call may be wrong. Germline V lookup: CDR1 LNHDA, CDR2 SQIVND (reference sequence). CDR3 length: 14 residues.

The rearrangement joins TRBV19 to TRBJ1-2; D is uncertain. V dropped 3 bases and J dropped 0 bases, with 14 bases sitting between them. The CDR3 runs 16 residues. CDR1 LNHDA and CDR2 SQIVND come from the germline V gene (reference sequence). The CDR3 nucleotides are TGTGCCAGTAGTATCGGGGAAAAGGTGGCTAACTATGGCTACACCTTC. Translating it yields CASSIGEKVANYGYTF.

A note on this clone: With a much larger clone just one base away, this may be a read error. V and J are TRBV25-1 and TRBJ1-1, with a tentative D call TRBD1 (6 bases). V lost 5 bases to trimming and J lost 5 bases, with 12 bases between them. Germline-derived CDR1 and CDR2 are MGHDK and SYGVNS. CDR3 length: 13 amino acids. The CDR3 nucleotides are TGTGCCAGCAGTCCACAGGGTGGTACTGAAGCTTTCTTT. It codes for CASSPQGGTEAFF.

The V gene is TRBV30, the J gene TRBJ2-5; perhaps TRBD2 as D (5 bases). CDR1 is GTSNPN and CDR2 is SVGIG in the germline V gene (reference sequence). V gave up 2 bases and J gave up 0 bases, with 13 bases separating them. This CDR3 contains 15 residues. CDR3 sequence: CAWSRGQAYQETQYF. Here the CDR3 DNA reads TGTGCCTGGAGTAGAGGGCAAGCCTACCAAGAGACCCAGTACTTC.

This clone was observed a single time. V is TRBV9 and J is TRBJ2-1; weak D call: TRBD2 (6 bases). The CDR3 loop spans 15 amino acids. V lost 1 base to trimming and J lost 3 bases, with 11 bases between them. Germline lookup yields CDR1 SGDLS and CDR2 YYNGEE. The CDR3 DNA follows: TGTGCCAGCAGCGTAAATAGCGGCCTCTACAATGAGCAGTTCTTC. Residues: CASSVNSGLYNEQFF.

V and J are TRBV27 and TRBJ2-5, with 9 bases lining up with TRBD1. V lost 4 bases, J lost 1 base, and 10 bases stayed unmatched. There are 17 residues in the CDR3. In germline, CDR1 is MNHEY, CDR2 SMNVEV (reference sequence). This CDR3 is CASSSNRGRVGQETQYF. CDR3 DNA: TGTGCCAGCAGTTCAAACAGGGGGCGGGTTGGCCAAGAGACCCAGTACTTC.

The rearrangement joins TRBV7-9 to TRBJ1-1; unclear D gene. The CDR3 totals 13 residues. V lost 6 bases, J lost 5 bases, and 13 bases lay in between. The V gene's germline CDR1 is SEHNR and CDR2 FQNEAQ (reference sequence). The DNA for the CDR3 is TGTGCCAGCAGGCCCTTCCCGGGGACTGAAGCTTTCTTT. It is translated as CASRPFPGTEAFF.

V usage is TRBV6-5 and J usage is TRBJ2-5; D might be TRBD1 (6 bases). V was shortened by 6 bases and J by 5 bases, with 13 bases between the two germline ends. The germline V gene has CDR1 MNHEY and CDR2 SVGAGI. The CDR3 runs 13 residues. In nucleotides, the CDR3 is TGTGCCAGCAGCGGACAGTACGGGGAGACCCAGTACTTC. Encoded protein: CASSGQYGETQYF.

The CDR3 bases are TGTGCCAGTAGTATCTCGCACAGGGGCGAACCCTACGAGCAGTACTTC. Its translation is CASSISHRGEPYEQYF. The rearrangement uses TRBV19 and TRBJ2-7; 7 bases are a match to TRBD1. Per germline, CDR1 LNHDA and CDR2 SQIVND (reference sequence). The CDR3 consists of 16 residues. After removal of 3 bases from V and 2 bases from J, the junction contained 10 bases not matched to a gene.

CDR3 residues: CATKRTGTGNYGYTF. As DNA, the CDR3 is TGTGCCACCAAACGGACAGGGACGGGCAACTATGGCTACACCTTC. V is TRBV6-5 and J is TRBJ1-2; 8 bases map to TRBD1. Germline loops: CDR1 MNHEY, CDR2 SVGAGI. Germline trimming cut 10 bases from V and 2 bases from J; bases unmatched to any gene: 12. The CDR3 extends over 15 amino acids.

The rearrangement joins TRBV5-6 to TRBJ2-7; 15 bases are a match to TRBD2. This CDR3 is built from 17 residues. V lost 4 bases and J lost 5; bases outside the gene matches: 10. Germline V lookup: CDR1 SGHDT, CDR2 YYEEEE. The CDR3 nucleotides are TGTGCCAGCAGCCGGCTAAGGACTAGCGGGAGGGTAAACGAGCAGTACTTC. Its protein is CASSRLRTSGRVNEQYF.